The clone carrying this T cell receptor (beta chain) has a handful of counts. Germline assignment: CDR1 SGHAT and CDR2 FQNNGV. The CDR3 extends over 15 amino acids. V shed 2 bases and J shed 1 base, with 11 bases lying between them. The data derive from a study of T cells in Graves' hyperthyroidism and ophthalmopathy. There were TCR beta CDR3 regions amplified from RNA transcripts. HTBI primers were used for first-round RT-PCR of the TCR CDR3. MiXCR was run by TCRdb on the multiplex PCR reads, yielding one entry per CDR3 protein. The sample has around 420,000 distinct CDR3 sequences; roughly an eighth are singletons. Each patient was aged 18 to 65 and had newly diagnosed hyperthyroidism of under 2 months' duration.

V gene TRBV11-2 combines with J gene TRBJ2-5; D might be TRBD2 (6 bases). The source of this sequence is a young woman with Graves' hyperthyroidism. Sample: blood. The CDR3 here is CASSLSTSSQETQYF. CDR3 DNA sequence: TGTGCCAGCAGCTTATCTACTAGCTCCCAAGAGACCCAGTACTTC.